The sequence of this T cell receptor (beta chain) was determined in a study of OX40 agonist ivuxolimab in advanced cancers. Turning to the study itself: Those treated in dose escalation had hepatocellular carcinoma, melanoma, renal cell cancer or head and neck cancer.

This clone was recorded a few times. Profiling relied on immunoSEQ multiplex PCR, and the TCRdb table lists in-frame clones only, not all of them. The sample holds roughly 95,000 clones, 80% to 90% seen once. This CDR3 comprises 14 residues. In germline, CDR1 is SEHNR, CDR2 FQNEAQ (reference sequence). Trimming pared 4 bases from V and 4 bases from J, leaving 10 bases between. V gene TRBV7-9 combines with J gene TRBJ1-4; D gene uncertain. This specimen consisted of CD4+ or CD8+ T cells sorted from blood, obtained in a trial of the OX40 agonist ivuxolimab. This TCR was sampled from an adult with an advanced solid tumor such as melanoma, head and neck, liver or kidney cancer. The CDR3 here is CASSYGRNNEKLFF. The CDR3 nucleotides read TGTGCCAGCAGCTACGGGCGGAATAATGAAAAACTGTTTTTT.